Each of the 11 T cell receptor beta chains below was sequenced from the same sample in a study of CD8+ T cells in alopecia areata. Stated treatment: oral pan-JAK inhibitor, 5-10 mg twice daily. cDNA serving as the sequencing template came from extracted, reverse transcribed RNA. Clones were read by immunoSEQ multiplex PCR, and TCRdb kept only the in-frame ones, dropping some. The sample gives 150,000 or so clones, about two thirds of which show up once; roughly 0.85% is in the top ten. The specimen was CD4+ T cells sorted from blood, collected at week 4, from a patient treated with tofacitinib. These receptors originate from a human donor with alopecia areata.

This clone has just a few counts. The J gene is TRBJ1-1, the V gene TRBV7-9; D ambiguous. This CDR3 is 14 amino acids long. V lost 6 bases and J 0 bases, leaving 11 bases between the germline ends. Per germline, CDR1 SEHNR and CDR2 FQNEAQ (reference sequence). The CDR3 DNA sequence: TGTGCCAGCAGTCCGGGGTTTATGAACACTGAAGCTTTCTTT. Translating it yields CASSPGFMNTEAFF.

For the CDR3, the DNA is TGCAGCGTTGAATTTGGGCCGGGTGGCCCCGGGGAGCTGTTTTTT. Translating gives CSVEFGPGGPGELFF. The V and J genes are TRBV29-1 and TRBJ2-2; the D is unclear. V shed 2 bases and J shed 6 bases, with 16 bases lying between them. The CDR3 length is 15 residues. Per germline, CDR1 SQVTM and CDR2 ANQGSEA.

The gene calls are TRBV30 and TRBJ1-2; no reliable D call. Looked up from germline, CDR1 is GTSNPN and CDR2 is SVGIG (reference sequence). V dropped 1 base and J dropped 6 bases, with 15 bases sitting between them. This CDR3 is built from 14 residues. The CDR3 nucleotides read TGTGCCTGGAGTGGAACGCTGGAGGTGAATGGCTACACCTTC. Amino acids: CAWSGTLEVNGYTF.

J is TRBJ2-7 and V is TRBV5-5; D not certain. The CDR3 is made up of 13 amino acids. Germline V gives CDR1 SGHKS, CDR2 YYEKEE (reference sequence). V was trimmed by 2 bases and J by 4 bases, leaving 10 bases between them. CDR3 region: CASSFGRRYEQYF. Here the CDR3 DNA reads TGTGCCAGCAGCTTCGGACGGAGATACGAGCAGTACTTC.

This chain connects TRBV14 to TRBJ1-1; D is undetermined. Trimming cost V 0 bases and J 4 bases, with 6 bases left between them. The CDR3 contains 13 residues. Germline V gives CDR1 SGHDN, CDR2 FVKESK. Written as DNA, the CDR3 is TGTGCCAGCAGCCAAGAGAGAGTCACTGAAGCTTTCTTT. Its protein product is CASSQERVTEAFF.

CDR3 residues: CASSLGTGAPQQFF. DNA of the CDR3: TGTGCCAGCTCACTAGGGACAGGGGCCCCCCAGCAGTTCTTC. The chain employs TRBV18 and TRBJ2-1, with 10 bases lining up with TRBD1. Looked up from germline, CDR1 is KGHSH and CDR2 is LQKENI. This CDR3 has 14 residues. J was trimmed by 11 bases and V by 4 bases; bases with no gene match: 8.

This clone has a handful of counts. This chain uses TRBV7-9 with TRBJ2-5; D is perhaps TRBD2 (6 bases). The germline V gene has CDR1 SEHNR and CDR2 FQNEAQ (reference sequence). The germline V and J ends were trimmed by 4 bases and 5 bases, with 20 bases remaining between them. The CDR3 spans 16 residues. CDR3 region: CASSYQLGGAGETQYF. The DNA for the CDR3 is TGTGCCAGCAGCTACCAACTCGGCGGGGCTGGGGAGACCCAGTACTTC. The variable domain in full, completed from reference TRBV7-9 and TRBJ2-5, reads DTGVSQNPRHKITKRGQNVTFRCDPISEHNRLYWYRQTLGQGPEFLTYFQNEAQLEKSRLLSDRFSAERPKGSFSTLEIQRTEQGDSAMYLCASSYQLGGAGETQYFGPGTRLLVL.

The V and J genes are TRBV14 and TRBJ2-3; D uncertain. Trimming shortened V by 1 base and J by 4 bases, and 9 bases separated the two germline ends. The CDR3 covers 14 residues. Germline V gene lookup returns CDR1 SGHDN and CDR2 FVKESK. The CDR3 nucleotides read TGTGCCAGCAGCCAAGCCCGTCCCGCAGATACGCAGTATTTT. Translating it yields CASSQARPADTQYF.

The V gene is TRBV11-2, the J gene TRBJ2-7; D is unclear. Germline V lookup: CDR1 SGHAT, CDR2 FQNNGV. The CDR3 consists of 14 residues. Deletions cut 8 bases from V and 2 bases from J, with 16 bases between. The CDR3 protein is CASGLSPDPYEQYF. The CDR3 region has the DNA TGTGCCAGCGGGTTAAGTCCCGACCCCTACGAGCAGTACTTC.

The V and J genes are TRBV29-1 and TRBJ2-6; no reliable D call. The CDR3 has 15 residues. Germline V lookup: CDR1 SQVTM, CDR2 ANQGSEA. V dropped 5 bases and J dropped 4 bases, with 15 bases sitting between them. The CDR3 region is CSVQVARAGANVLTF. CDR3 nucleotide sequence: TGCAGCGTTCAAGTGGCCCGGGCGGGGGCCAACGTCCTGACTTTC.

The CDR3 DNA reads TGCAGCGTTGAGGGGCCTTACACCGGGGAGCTGTTTTTT. Its translation is CSVEGPYTGELFF. The chain uses TRBV29-1 and TRBJ2-2; perhaps TRBD1 as D (5 bases). Trimming cost V 3 bases and J 3 bases, with 8 bases left between them. Germline CDR1 is SQVTM and CDR2 is ANQGSEA. The CDR3 runs 13 residues.